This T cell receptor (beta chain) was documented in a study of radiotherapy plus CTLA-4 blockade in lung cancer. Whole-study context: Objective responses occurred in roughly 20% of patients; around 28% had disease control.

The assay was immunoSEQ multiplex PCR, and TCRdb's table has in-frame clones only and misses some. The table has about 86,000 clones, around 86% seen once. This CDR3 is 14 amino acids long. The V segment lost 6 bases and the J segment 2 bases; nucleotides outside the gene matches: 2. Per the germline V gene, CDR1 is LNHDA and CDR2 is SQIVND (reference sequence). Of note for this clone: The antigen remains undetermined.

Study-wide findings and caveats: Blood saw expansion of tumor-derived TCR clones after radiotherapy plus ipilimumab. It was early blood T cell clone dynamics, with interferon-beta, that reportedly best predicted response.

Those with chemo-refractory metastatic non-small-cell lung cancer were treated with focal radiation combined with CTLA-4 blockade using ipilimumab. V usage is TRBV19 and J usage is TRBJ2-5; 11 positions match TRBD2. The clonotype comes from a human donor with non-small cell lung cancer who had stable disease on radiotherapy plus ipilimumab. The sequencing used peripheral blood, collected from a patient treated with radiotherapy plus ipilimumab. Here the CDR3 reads CASRASGRQETQYF. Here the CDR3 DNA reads TGTGCCAGTAGGGCTAGCGGGAGGCAAGAGACCCAGTACTTC.